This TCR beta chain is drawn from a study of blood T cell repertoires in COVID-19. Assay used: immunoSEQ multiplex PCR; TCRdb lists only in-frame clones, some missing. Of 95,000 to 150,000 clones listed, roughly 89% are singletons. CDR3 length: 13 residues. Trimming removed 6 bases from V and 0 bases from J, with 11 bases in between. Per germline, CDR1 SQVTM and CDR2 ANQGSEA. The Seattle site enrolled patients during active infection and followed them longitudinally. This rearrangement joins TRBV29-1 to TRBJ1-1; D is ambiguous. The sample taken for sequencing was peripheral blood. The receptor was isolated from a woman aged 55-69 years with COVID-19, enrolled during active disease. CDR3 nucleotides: TGCAGCGTGGGAGGGTCCTTGAACACTGAAGCTTTCTTT. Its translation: CSVGGSLNTEAFF.